This T cell receptor beta chain is drawn from a study of T cells in Graves' hyperthyroidism and ophthalmopathy. About the study: Any treatment followed the collection of peripheral blood at initial diagnosis.

This clonotype was detected many times. It was RNA transcripts that yielded the amplified TCR beta CDR3 regions. TCR CDR3 underwent first-round RT-PCR with the HTBI primer set. From the multiplex PCR reads, TCRdb called clonotypes with MiXCR, one entry per CDR3 protein. The table has about 740,000 distinct CDR3 sequences, around 15% seen once. More than 8 ml fresh peripheral blood yielded the PBMCs. The germline CDR1 and CDR2 sequences are MDHEN and SYDVKM. V was cut by 6 bases and J by 4 bases, with 13 bases left in between. This CDR3 spans 14 amino acids. The rearrangement uses TRBV28 and TRBJ1-3; D is ambiguous. The source of this sequence is a woman aged 18-29 years with Graves' hyperthyroidism. The sequenced sample was blood. DNA of the CDR3: TGTGCCAGCAGCTCACCCGGGGAGGGAAACACCATATATTTT. Translation: CASSSPGEGNTIYF.